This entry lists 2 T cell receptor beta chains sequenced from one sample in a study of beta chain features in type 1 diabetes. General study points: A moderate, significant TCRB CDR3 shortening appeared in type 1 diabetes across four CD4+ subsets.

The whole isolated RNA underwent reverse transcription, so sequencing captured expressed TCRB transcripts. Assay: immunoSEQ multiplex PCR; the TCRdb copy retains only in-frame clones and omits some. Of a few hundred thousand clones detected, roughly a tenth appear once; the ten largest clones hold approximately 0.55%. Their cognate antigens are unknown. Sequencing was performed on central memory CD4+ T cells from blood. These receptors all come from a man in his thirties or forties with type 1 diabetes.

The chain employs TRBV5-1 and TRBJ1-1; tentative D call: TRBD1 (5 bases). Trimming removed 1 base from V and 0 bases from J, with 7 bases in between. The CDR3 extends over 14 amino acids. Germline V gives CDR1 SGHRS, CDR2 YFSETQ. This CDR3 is CASSLTGLNTEAFF. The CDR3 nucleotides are TGCGCCAGCAGCTTGACAGGTTTGAACACTGAAGCTTTCTTT.

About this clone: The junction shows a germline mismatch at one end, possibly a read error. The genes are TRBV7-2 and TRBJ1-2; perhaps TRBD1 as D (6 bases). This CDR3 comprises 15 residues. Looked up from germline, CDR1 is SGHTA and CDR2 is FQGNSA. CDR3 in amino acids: CDSSFGGGRTYGYTF. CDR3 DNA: TGTGACAGCAGCTTCGGAGGGGGTAGAACCTATGGCTACACCTTC. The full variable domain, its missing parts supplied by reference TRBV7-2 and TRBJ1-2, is GAGVSQSPSNKVTEKGKDVELRCDPISGHTALYWYRQSLGQGLEFLIYFQGNSAPDKSGLPSDRFSAERTGGSVSTLTIQRTQQEDSAVYLCDSSFGGGRTYGYTFGSGTRLTVV.